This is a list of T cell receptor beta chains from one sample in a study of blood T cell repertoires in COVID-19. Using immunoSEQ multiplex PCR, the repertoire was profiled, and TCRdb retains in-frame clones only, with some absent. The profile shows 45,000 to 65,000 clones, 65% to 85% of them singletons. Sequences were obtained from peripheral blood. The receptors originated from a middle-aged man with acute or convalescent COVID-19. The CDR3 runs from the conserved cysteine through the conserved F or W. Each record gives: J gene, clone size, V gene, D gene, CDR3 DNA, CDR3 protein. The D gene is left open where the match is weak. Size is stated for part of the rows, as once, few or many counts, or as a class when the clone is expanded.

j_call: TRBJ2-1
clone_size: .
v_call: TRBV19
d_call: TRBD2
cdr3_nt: TGTGCCAGTAGCTTAGGGACTAGCGGGAGGGTCGCGCAGTTCTTC
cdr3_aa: CASSLGTSGRVAQFF

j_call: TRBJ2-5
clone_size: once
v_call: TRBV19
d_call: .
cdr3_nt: TGTGCCAGTAGTATGTTGGGAGGGGGGACAGGCGCCGAGACCCAGTACTTC
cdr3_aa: CASSMLGGGTGAETQYF

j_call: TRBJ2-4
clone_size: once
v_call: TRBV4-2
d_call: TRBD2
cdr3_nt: TGTGCCAGCAGCCATGATGGGGGGGAAGGCTCAAACATTCAGTACTTC
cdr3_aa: CASSHDGGEGSNIQYF

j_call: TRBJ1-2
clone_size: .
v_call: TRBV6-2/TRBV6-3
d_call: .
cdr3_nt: TGTGCCAGCAGTTACGACAAGCCCCCTTACTATGGCTACACCTTC
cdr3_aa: CASSYDKPPYYGYTF

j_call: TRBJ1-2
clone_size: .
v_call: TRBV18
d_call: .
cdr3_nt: TGTGCCAGCTCACCCCGAGCGGAGGGTGGCTACACCTTC
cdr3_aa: CASSPRAEGGYTF

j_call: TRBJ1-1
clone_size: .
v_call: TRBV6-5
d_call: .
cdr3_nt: TGTGCCAGCAGTTACACAGGCTCTAACACTGAAGCTTTCTTT
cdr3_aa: CASSYTGSNTEAFF

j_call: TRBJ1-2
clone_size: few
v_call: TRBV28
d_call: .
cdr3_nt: TGTGCCAGCAGTTTGACTCAGCTCTATGGCTACACCTTC
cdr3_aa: CASSLTQLYGYTF

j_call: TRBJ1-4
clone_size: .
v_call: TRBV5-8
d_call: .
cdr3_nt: TGTGCCAGCAGCCCAGGGACGGGAGCAACTAATGAAAAACTGTTTTTT
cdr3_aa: CASSPGTGATNEKLFF

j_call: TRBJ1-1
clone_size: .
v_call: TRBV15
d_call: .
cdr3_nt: TGTGCCACCAGCAGAGATTTCCTGACCGGTCGGAGGAACACTGAAGCTTTCTTT
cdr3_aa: CATSRDFLTGRRNTEAFF

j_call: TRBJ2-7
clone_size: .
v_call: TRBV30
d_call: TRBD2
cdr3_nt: TGTGCCTGGAGGCCTAAACCACCGGGACTAGCGGGAGTAGGGTACGAGCAGTACTTC
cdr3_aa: CAWRPKPPGLAGVGYEQYF

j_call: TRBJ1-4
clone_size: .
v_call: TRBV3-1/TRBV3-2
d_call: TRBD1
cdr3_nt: TGTGCCAGCAGCCGAGGGGGCATGGGTGAAAAACTGTTTTTT
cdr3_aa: CASSRGGMGEKLFF

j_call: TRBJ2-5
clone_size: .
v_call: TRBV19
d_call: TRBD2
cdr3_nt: TGTGCCAGTAGTATAGATTCCAGCGGGGGCCAAGAGACCCAGTACTTC
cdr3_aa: CASSIDSSGGQETQYF

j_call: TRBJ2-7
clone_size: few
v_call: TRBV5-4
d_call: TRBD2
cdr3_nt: TGTGCCAGCAGCACCTCGGGACTAGCGGGGGGGATCGAGCAGTACTTC
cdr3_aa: CASSTSGLAGGIEQYF

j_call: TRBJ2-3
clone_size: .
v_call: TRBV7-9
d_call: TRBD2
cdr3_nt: TGTGCCAGCAGACCTAGCGGGGGAGTAGATACGCAGTATTTT
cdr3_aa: CASRPSGGVDTQYF

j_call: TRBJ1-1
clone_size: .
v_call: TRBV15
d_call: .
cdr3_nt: TGTGCCACCAGCAGAGGAGTTAACACTGAAGCTTTCTTT
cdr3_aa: CATSRGVNTEAFF

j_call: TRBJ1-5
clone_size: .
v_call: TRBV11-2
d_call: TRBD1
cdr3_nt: TGTGCCAGCAGCGATACAGGGGCATGGAATCAGCCCCAGCATTTT
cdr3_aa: CASSDTGAWNQPQHF

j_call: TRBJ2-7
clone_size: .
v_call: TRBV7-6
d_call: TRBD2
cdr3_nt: TGTGCCAGCAGCTTAGGATCTAGCGGGAGGGCCAACGAGCAGTACTTC
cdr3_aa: CASSLGSSGRANEQYF

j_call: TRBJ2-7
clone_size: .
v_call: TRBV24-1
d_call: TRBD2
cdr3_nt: TGTGCCACCAGTGATTCTCTAGCGGGGGGCGAGCAGTACTTC
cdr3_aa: CATSDSLAGGEQYF

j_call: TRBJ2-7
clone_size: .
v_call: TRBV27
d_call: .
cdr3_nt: TGTGCCAGCAGCCACAACAGGGTTTTTGACGAGCAGTACTTC
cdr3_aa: CASSHNRVFDEQYF

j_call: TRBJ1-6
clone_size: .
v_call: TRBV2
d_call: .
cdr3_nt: TGTGCCAGCAGGCGGCCCAATTCACCCCTCCACTTT
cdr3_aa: CASRRPNSPLHF

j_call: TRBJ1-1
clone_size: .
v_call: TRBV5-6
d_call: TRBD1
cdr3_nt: TGTGCCAGCAGCTTTGGAGGGACAGGGGGCACTGAAGCTTTCTTT
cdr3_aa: CASSFGGTGGTEAFF

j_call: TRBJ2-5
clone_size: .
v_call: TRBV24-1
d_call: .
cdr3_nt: TGTGCCACCAGTGACGGCAGGGAATTGGAGACCCAGTACTTC
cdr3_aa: CATSDGRELETQYF

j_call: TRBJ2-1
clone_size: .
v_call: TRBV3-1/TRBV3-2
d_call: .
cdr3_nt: TGTGCCAGCAGCCAAGATGGGGCAGCGCGTGAGCAGTTCTTC
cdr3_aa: CASSQDGAAREQFF